This T cell receptor (beta chain) was sequenced in a study of breast tumors, draining lymph nodes, adjacent tissues. Whole-study results and caveats: Tumor repertoires ranked between lymph nodes and nontumor tissue in diversity, with V and J gene preferences. The lymph node origin of tumor T cells was framed as consistent with a hypothesis, not demonstrated.

In its sample, this clonotype was seen many times. Its cognate antigen is unknown. TCRdb recomputed calls from the multiplex PCR reads with MiXCR, one row per CDR3 protein. The sample shows 290,000 or so distinct CDR3 sequences, around 31% of them seen only once. Breast cancer patients provided tissue from their axillary draining lymph nodes. V trimming: 4 bases; J trimming: 5 bases; junction bases outside the gene matches: 10. The germline CDR1 and CDR2 sequences are SGHTA and FQGTGA. This CDR3 has 17 amino acids. The rearrangement joins TRBV7-3 to TRBJ2-2; 10 bases agree with TRBD2. Sequenced material: axillary lymph node tissue. The sequence was obtained from a female donor with breast cancer. Some clones in this sample may be carry-over from other donors' samples. CDR3 in amino acids: CASSSQQAGGPTGELFF. The DNA for the CDR3 is TGTGCCAGCAGCTCCCAGCAAGCGGGAGGGCCAACCGGGGAGCTGTTTTTT.